These 4 T cell receptor beta chains originate from one sample sequenced in a study of blood T cell repertoires in COVID-19. Measured with immunoSEQ multiplex PCR; TCRdb has only the in-frame clones, and not every one. The table lists 250,000 or so clones, around 87% of them singletons. The sequencing sample was made of peripheral blood. The receptor set was obtained from a woman between 35 and 50 years old who had recovered from COVID-19.

This clone was counted a few times. The J gene is TRBJ1-5, the V gene TRBV6-5; D may be TRBD1 (6 bases). CDR1 MNHEY and CDR2 SVGAGI come from the germline V gene. The CDR3 is made up of 15 amino acids. The V gene lost 6 bases and the J gene lost 7 bases, with 19 bases spanning the gap. CDR3 sequence reads: CASSQQGWVGQPQHF. The CDR3 bases are TGTGCCAGCAGCCAACAGGGATGGGTAGGACAGCCCCAGCATTTT.

The genes are TRBV20-1 and TRBJ1-3; the D gene is possibly TRBD1 (5 bases). V gave up 3 bases and J gave up 0 bases, with 12 bases separating them. The CDR3 contains 15 residues. Germline V gene lookup returns CDR1 DFQATT and CDR2 SNEGSKA (reference sequence). CDR3 in DNA: TGCAGTGCTAGTTTAAGGAGGGGCTCTGGAAACACCATATATTTT. Protein product: CSASLRRGSGNTIYF.

V gene TRBV7-8 combines with J gene TRBJ1-2; D not resolved. The length of the CDR3 is 15 residues. The V end lost 4 bases, the J end lost 2 bases, and 14 bases lay between the germline ends. In germline, CDR1 is SGHVS, CDR2 FQNEAQ. CDR3 region: CASSSDSGGNYGYTF. CDR3 sequence (DNA): TGTGCCAGCAGCTCAGACTCGGGAGGCAACTATGGCTACACCTTC. Drawing the rest from reference TRBV7-8 and TRBJ1-2, the complete variable domain is GAGVSQSPRYKVAKRGQDVALRCDPISGHVSLFWYQQALGQGPEFLTYFQNEAQLDKSGLPSDRFFAERPEGSVSTLKIQRTQQEDSAVYLCASSSDSGGNYGYTFGSGTRLTVV.

V is TRBV7-9 and J is TRBJ1-3, with D possibly matching TRBD1 (6 bases). V was cut by 6 bases and J by 2 bases, with 14 bases left in between. This CDR3 spans 15 amino acids. Germline values: CDR1 SEHNR, CDR2 FQNEAQ (reference sequence). The CDR3 bases are TGTGCCAGCAGTATAACCAGGGGCACTGGAAACACCATATATTTT. Translation: CASSITRGTGNTIYF.